This TCR beta chain appears in the sequencing data of a study of OX40 agonist ivuxolimab in advanced cancers. This clone was found once. Assay: immunoSEQ multiplex PCR; the TCRdb copy retains only in-frame clones and omits some. The sample lists 87,000 or so clones; around 85% were seen once. This CDR3 is built from 12 residues. From germline, CDR1 is MNHNS and CDR2 SASEGT. V dropped 9 bases and J dropped 7; count of bases not matched to a gene: 5. The sequence was collected from an adult with an advanced solid tumor such as melanoma, head and neck, liver or kidney cancer. The chain couples TRBV6-1 to TRBJ2-5, with 10 bases lining up with TRBD1. The sequencing here drew on CD4+ or CD8+ T cells sorted from blood, taken in a trial of the OX40 agonist ivuxolimab. Here the CDR3 reads CARGTGEGTQYF. CDR3 DNA sequence: TGTGCCAGGGGGACAGGGGAGGGGACCCAGTACTTC.